The T cell receptor beta chain described here comes from a study of shared clonotypes between healthy human individuals. Overall study: CD4 naive and CD4 memory each took three plates per donor, while CD8 naive took two and CD8 memory one.

V lost 0 bases, J lost 5 bases, and 16 bases lay in between. CDR1 is GTSNPN, CDR2 SVGIG, per germline (reference sequence). This CDR3 spans 15 amino acids. Sequencing was performed with immunoSEQ multiplex PCR; in TCRdb, only in-frame clones are kept and a portion is missing. This sample has approximately 2.1 million clones; 90% to 95% occur once, and the top ten carry 0.35% to 0.45%. The chain is built from TRBV30 and TRBJ2-5; D possibly uses TRBD1 or TRBD2 (5 bases each). Sequencing used naive CD4+ T cells from PBMCs. Subset reported: CD45RA+ positively selected. The clonotype comes from a man between 18 and 29 years old in good health. Some clones in this sample may be carry-over from other donors' samples. The CDR3, as DNA: TGTGCCTGGAGTGTAGGGGCGGGCTTGGGCGAGACCCAGTACTTC. Translated, it gives CAWSVGAGLGETQYF.